Each of the 19 T cell receptor beta chains below was sequenced from the same sample in a study of T cells after yellow fever vaccination (dated by TCRdb to between 2018 and 2020). Receptor amplification or capture employed 5' RACE. The run used an Illumina NovaSeq 6000. TCRdb applied fastp at Q25 and MiXCR to the public reads, then kept only in-frame beta chains. Entries that share a CDR3 protein sequence are merged under the most common genes and DNA. Within this sample are some 340,000 distinct CDR3 sequences, with approximately 4% of them counted one time only. The ten most abundant clones make up just under 25% of the sample. The intended sense of this specimen's treatment or condition label: live attenuated yellow fever vaccine strain. Sequenced here: PBMCs, sampled 5 days after the yellow fever booster vaccination. Receptors were obtained from a man aged 18 to 29 who received the YFV17D yellow fever vaccine.

The rearrangement links TRBV9 to TRBJ2-3, with 7 bases fitting TRBD1. Germline-derived CDR1 and CDR2 are SGDLS and YYNGEE. The V segment lost 1 base and the J segment 0 bases; nucleotides outside the gene matches: 5. This CDR3 is built from 16 residues. The CDR3 nucleotides are TGTGCCAGCAGCGTACAGGGGGAGCAGAGCACAGATACGCAGTATTTT. As protein: CASSVQGEQSTDTQYF.

The gene calls are TRBV7-2 and TRBJ1-2; 8 bases are shared with TRBD1. The CDR3 is 15 residues long. The J segment lost 1 base and the V segment lost 5 bases, leaving 6 bases of the junction unmatched. CDR1 is SGHTA, CDR2 FQGNSA, per germline. In DNA form, the CDR3 reads TGTGCCAGCAGCGCCCCCAGGGGGCATAACTATGGCTACACCTTC. Translation: CASSAPRGHNYGYTF.

This clonotype was detected a few times. V and J are TRBV7-9 and TRBJ1-1, with D tentatively TRBD1 (6 bases). CDR1 and CDR2 from the germline V gene are SEHNR and FQNEAQ (reference sequence). This CDR3 spans 13 amino acids. The V and J ends lost 1 base and 7 bases respectively, with 10 bases between them. For the CDR3, the DNA is TGTGCCAGCAGCTTAGGAGGACAGTATGAAGCTTTCTTT. As protein: CASSLGGQYEAFF.

This clonotype has a handful of counts. The rearrangement joins TRBV5-1 to TRBJ1-6, with 9 nucleotides matching TRBD1. CDR3 length: 15 residues. With V trimmed by 0 bases and J by 8 bases, 3 bases remained unmatched. From germline, CDR1 is SGHRS and CDR2 YFSETQ. The DNA for the CDR3 is TGCGCCAGCAGCTTGGTTGGGACAGGGTATTCACCCCTCCACTTT. It encodes CASSLVGTGYSPLHF.

This clonotype has more than one count but fewer than ten. The chain recombines TRBV6-2 or TRBV6-3 with TRBJ1-5, with 8 bases lining up with TRBD1. V trimming: 2 bases; J trimming: 7 bases; junction bases outside the gene matches: 7. CDR3 size: 15 residues. Germline assignment: CDR1 MNHEY and CDR2 SVGEGT. CDR3 amino acids: CASSYQGTGGQPQHF. CDR3 bases: TGTGCCAGCAGTTACCAGGGGACAGGCGGGCAGCCCCAGCATTTT.

This clonotype has only a few counts. The chain recombines TRBV5-1 with TRBJ2-5; D is possibly TRBD2 (6 bases). This CDR3 has 16 amino acids. Looked up from germline, CDR1 is SGHRS and CDR2 is YFSETQ. The V end was cut by 3 bases, the J end by 2 bases, with 17 bases between. The CDR3 DNA sequence: TGCGCCAGCAGCTGGGGGGACTTAACCACACAAGAGACCCAGTACTTC. It yields the protein CASSWGDLTTQETQYF.

The gene calls are TRBV20-1 and TRBJ1-2; D is unresolved. This CDR3 region has 12 residues. Germline V gives CDR1 DFQATT, CDR2 SNEGSKA (reference sequence). The germline V and J ends were trimmed by 6 bases and 1 base, with 9 bases remaining between them. This CDR3 is CSAQPDNYGYTF. The CDR3 DNA is TGCAGTGCACAACCGGATAACTATGGCTACACCTTC.

The chain uses TRBV7-3 and TRBJ2-1, with TRBD2 matching over 7 bases. The V and J ends lost 3 bases and 5 bases, in that order; junction bases with no gene match: 4. CDR3 length: 14 amino acids. From germline, CDR1 is SGHTA and CDR2 FQGTGA. The CDR3 sequence: CASSFSGVNNEQFF. In DNA, the CDR3 is TGTGCCAGCAGCTTCAGCGGGGTAAACAATGAGCAGTTCTTC.

This clonotype was observed many times. The CDR3 loop reads CASSPSGSGTTDTQYF. The CDR3 nucleotides read TGTGCCAGCAGCCCTAGCGGTAGCGGGACCACAGATACGCAGTATTTT. The chain couples TRBV12-3 or TRBV12-4 to TRBJ2-3; 8 bases align to TRBD2. After removal of 6 bases from V and 2 bases from J, the junction contained 10 bases not matched to a gene. The CDR3 covers 16 residues.

This clonotype has a count of ten or more. The chain recombines TRBV20-1 with TRBJ2-3; D assignment may be TRBD1 or TRBD2 (6 bases each). Trimming left V 1 base short and J 2 bases short, with 22 bases between. The germline V gene encodes CDR1 DFQATT and CDR2 SNEGSKA (reference sequence). The CDR3 spans 18 residues. This CDR3 reads CSARGRRTTRGTTDTQYF. CDR3 coding DNA: TGCAGTGCTAGAGGCAGGCGAACGACTAGGGGGACCACAGATACGCAGTATTTT.

At least ten counts were recorded for this clonotype. This rearrangement joins TRBV6-2 or TRBV6-3 to TRBJ2-2, with D hard to call. The CDR3 is 15 residues long. Germline V lookup: CDR1 MNHEY, CDR2 SVGEGT. Trimming took off 7 bases at V and 4 bases at J, with 16 bases between the two ends. The CDR3 is CASIEALRGTGELFF. The CDR3 region has the DNA TGTGCCAGCATTGAGGCCCTTCGAGGCACCGGGGAGCTGTTTTTT.

This clonotype came up a few times. The chain has TRBV7-2 and TRBJ2-3, with 9 nucleotides matching TRBD1. The ends lost 2 bases at V and 10 bases at J; junction bases unmatched: 10. The CDR3 consists of 15 residues. The germline CDR1 and CDR2 sequences are SGHTA and FQGNSA. CDR3 amino acids: CASSLSGTGFLAQYF. CDR3 in DNA: TGTGCCAGCAGCTTATCCGGGACAGGGTTTTTAGCGCAGTATTTT.

This clonotype was observed a few times. V and J are TRBV12-3 or TRBV12-4 and TRBJ1-2; 9 positions agree with TRBD1. The CDR3 runs to 14 residues. The V segment lost 6 bases and the J segment 3 bases; nucleotides outside the gene matches: 5. The CDR3 spells CASRPQGADYGYTF. DNA of the CDR3: TGTGCCAGCAGGCCACAGGGGGCGGACTATGGCTACACCTTC.

This clonotype was observed at least ten times. The chain employs TRBV4-1 and TRBJ1-1; D unresolved. The V end lost 1 base, the J end lost 1 base, and 10 bases lay between the germline ends. Germline V lookup: CDR1 MGHRA, CDR2 YSYEKL. CDR3 length: 15 amino acids. For the CDR3, the DNA is TGCGCCAGCAGCCAAGGGGAGAACACGAACACTGAAGCTTTCTTT. This translates into CASSQGENTNTEAFF.

The chain uses TRBV7-8 and TRBJ2-7, with D unclear. Germline V lookup: CDR1 SGHVS, CDR2 FQNEAQ. The length of the CDR3 is 13 residues. Trimming took 1 base from V and 4 from J, leaving 8 bases between them. In DNA form, the CDR3 reads TGTGCCAGCAGCTTAGAGTACGGGTACGAGCAGTACGTC. Amino acids: CASSLEYGYEQYV.

This clonotype occurred a few times. The chain is built from TRBV6-2 or TRBV6-3 and TRBJ1-5; TRBD1 matches at 9 bases. The J segment lost 7 bases and the V segment lost 5 bases, leaving 9 bases of the junction unmatched. The CDR3 sequence is 15 residues long. CDR1 is MNHEY, CDR2 SVGEGT, per germline. CDR3: CASSQGTGRYQPQHF. The CDR3 bases are TGTGCCAGCAGTCAGGGGACAGGGCGTTACCAGCCCCAGCATTTT.

This clonotype came up many times. The rearrangement joins TRBV6-1 to TRBJ1-1, with TRBD1 as a possible D gene (5 bases). Looked up from germline, CDR1 is MNHNS and CDR2 is SASEGT. The CDR3 spans 12 residues. The V end was cut by 6 bases, the J end by 1 base, with 6 bases between. The CDR3 is CASRGGNTEAFF. The DNA for the CDR3 is TGTGCCAGCAGGGGGGGGAACACTGAAGCTTTCTTT.

This chain connects TRBV27 to TRBJ1-5; D is uncertain. Trimming stripped 3 bases from V and 7 bases from J, with 10 bases between. This CDR3 is built from 13 residues. Germline values: CDR1 MNHEY, CDR2 SMNVEV (reference sequence). In nucleotides, the CDR3 is TGTGCCAGCAGTTTTCATCCCGAGCAGCCCCAGCATTTT. It yields the protein CASSFHPEQPQHF.

This chain joins TRBV7-3 and TRBJ2-2, with 7 bases that match TRBD1. V dropped 5 bases and J dropped 7; count of bases not matched to a gene: 7. CDR1 and CDR2 from the germline V gene are SGHTA and FQGTGA. CDR3 length: 14 amino acids. CDR3 protein: CASSRQGIDGELFF. The CDR3 coding sequence is TGTGCCAGCAGCCGACAGGGTATAGACGGGGAGCTGTTTTTT.